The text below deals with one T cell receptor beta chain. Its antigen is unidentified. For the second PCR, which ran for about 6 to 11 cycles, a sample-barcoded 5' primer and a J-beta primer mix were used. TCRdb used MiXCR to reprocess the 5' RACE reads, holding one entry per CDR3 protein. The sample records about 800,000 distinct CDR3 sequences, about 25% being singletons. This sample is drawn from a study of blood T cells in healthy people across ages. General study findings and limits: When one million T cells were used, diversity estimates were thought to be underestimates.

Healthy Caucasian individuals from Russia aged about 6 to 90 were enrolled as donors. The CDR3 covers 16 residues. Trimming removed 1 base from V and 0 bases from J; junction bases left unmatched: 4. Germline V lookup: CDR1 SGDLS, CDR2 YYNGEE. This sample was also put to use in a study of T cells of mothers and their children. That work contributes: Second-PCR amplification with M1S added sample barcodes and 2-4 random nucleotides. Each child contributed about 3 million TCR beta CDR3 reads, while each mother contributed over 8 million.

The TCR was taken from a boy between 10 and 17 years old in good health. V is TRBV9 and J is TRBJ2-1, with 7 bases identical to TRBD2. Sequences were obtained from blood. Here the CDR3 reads CASSVIGGSSYNEQFF. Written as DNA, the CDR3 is TGTGCCAGCAGCGTAATCGGGGGGAGCTCCTACAATGAGCAGTTCTTC.